This entry features one TCR beta chain sequence. An end of the junction does not agree with germline; a read error may underlie this. This sample is drawn from a study of blood T cells in healthy people across ages. A J-beta primer mix and a sample-barcoded 5' primer were used in a second PCR of about 7 to 12 cycles. TCRdb itself ran the 5' RACE reads through MiXCR, one entry per CDR3 protein. This sample has 1.2 million to 1.5 million distinct CDR3 sequences; 42% occur once, and the top ten carry 7% to 9%. Germline V gives CDR1 LGHNA, CDR2 YNFKEQ. The CDR3 totals 15 residues. Sequenced input: blood. This chain uses TRBV4-2 with TRBJ1-2, with TRBD1 matching 7 bases. The clonotype originates from a woman under 30 in good health. CDR3 protein: CASNQRDSPFYGYTF. The DNA of the CDR3 is TGTGCCAGCAACCAACGGGACAGCCCGTTCTATGGCTACACCTTC.